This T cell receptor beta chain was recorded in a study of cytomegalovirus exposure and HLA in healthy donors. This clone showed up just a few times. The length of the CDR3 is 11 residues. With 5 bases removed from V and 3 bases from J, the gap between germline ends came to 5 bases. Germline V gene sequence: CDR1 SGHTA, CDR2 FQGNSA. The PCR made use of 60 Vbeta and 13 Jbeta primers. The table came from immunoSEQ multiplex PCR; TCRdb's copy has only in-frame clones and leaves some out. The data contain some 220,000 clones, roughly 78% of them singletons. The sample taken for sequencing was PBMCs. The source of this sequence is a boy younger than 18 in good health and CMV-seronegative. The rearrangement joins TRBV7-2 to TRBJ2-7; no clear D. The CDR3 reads CASSLFYEQYF. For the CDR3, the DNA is TGTGCCAGCAGCCTTTTCTACGAGCAGTACTTC.